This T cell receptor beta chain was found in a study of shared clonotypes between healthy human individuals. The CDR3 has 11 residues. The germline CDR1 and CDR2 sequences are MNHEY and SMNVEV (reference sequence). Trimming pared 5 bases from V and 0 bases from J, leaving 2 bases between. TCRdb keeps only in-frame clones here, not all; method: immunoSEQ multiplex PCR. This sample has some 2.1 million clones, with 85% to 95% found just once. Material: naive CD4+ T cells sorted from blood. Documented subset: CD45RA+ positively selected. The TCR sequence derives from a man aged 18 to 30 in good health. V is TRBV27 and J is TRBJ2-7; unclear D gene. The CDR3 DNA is TGTGCCAGCAGTGCCTCCTACGAGCAGTACTTC. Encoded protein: CASSASYEQYF.